Reported below is one T cell receptor beta chain. Germline V gene sequence: CDR1 ENHRY, CDR2 SYGVKD. This CDR3 spans 11 amino acids. Trimming removed 10 bases from V and 0 bases from J, with 6 bases in between. This sample is part of a study of blood T cell repertoires in COVID-19. Study in general: Some COVID-19 samples were acute and others convalescent; all came from the United States, Italy and Spain. In each case, the material was cDNA or gDNA derived from T cells, B-cell-depleted T cells, or PBMCs.

Seattle patient enrollment occurred during active infection, with longitudinal follow-up thereafter. In the authors' workflow: Estimated nucleated cell counts came from reference gene primer amplification. Here immunoSEQ multiplex PCR was the method, and the copy in TCRdb shows in-frame clones only, minus some. The V and J calls and the clone size are those of that table, but D and trimming were determined from the DNA. Seen here are 150,000 to 200,000 clones, roughly 90% observed once, and the top ten hold approximately 5%. The chain uses TRBV10-3 and TRBJ2-5; D is unclear. The TCR was taken from a man under 40 with COVID-19, enrolled during active disease. The material sequenced was peripheral blood. The DNA of the CDR3 is TGTGCCACCGCGTACCAAGAGACCCAGTACTTC. Translation gives CATAYQETQYF.